This entry lists 21 T cell receptor beta chains sequenced from one sample in a study of blood T cell repertoires in COVID-19. TCRdb's table, derived via immunoSEQ multiplex PCR, lists solely in-frame clones and lacks some. The data show tens of thousands of clones, 91% seen once. Sequences were obtained from peripheral blood. These receptors were collected from a woman aged 45-65 years in a cohort sampled during active COVID-19.

This chain connects TRBV3-1 (or the pseudogene TRBV3-2) to TRBJ1-2, with D perhaps TRBD1 (6 bases). CDR3 length: 14 amino acids. Germline-derived CDR1 and CDR2 are LGHDT and YNNKEL (reference sequence). V was shortened by 4 bases and J by 7 bases, with 16 bases between the two germline ends. The DNA of the CDR3 is TGTGCCAGCAGCCCGCCCAACAGGGACCTTGGCTACACCTTC. Residues: CASSPPNRDLGYTF.

This chain joins TRBV3-1 (or the pseudogene TRBV3-2) and TRBJ2-1; 7 bases map to TRBD1. Germline values: CDR1 LGHDT, CDR2 YNNKEL (reference sequence). There are 11 residues in the CDR3. V shed 3 bases and J 10 bases; nucleotides not matched to a gene: 0. CDR3 amino acids: CASSQGQEQFF. Written as DNA, the CDR3 is TGTGCCAGCAGCCAGGGACAGGAGCAGTTCTTC.

J is TRBJ2-7 and V is TRBV5-1; 7 bases map to TRBD2. The junction had 6 bases not matched to a gene; V was cut back by 0 bases and J by 0 bases. The length of the CDR3 is 16 residues. Germline loops: CDR1 SGHRS, CDR2 YFSETQ. The CDR3 here is CASSLVSSGSSYEQYF. In DNA form, the CDR3 reads TGCGCCAGCAGCTTGGTGTCTAGCGGAAGCTCCTACGAGCAGTACTTC.

The chain uses TRBV19 and TRBJ1-4; D remains ambiguous. The CDR3 sequence is 14 residues long. Between the trimmed V and J ends, which lost 3 bases and 5 bases, there was a span of 10 bases. The V gene's germline CDR1 is LNHDA and CDR2 SQIVND (reference sequence). CDR3 in amino acids: CASSIRGGNEKLFF. The CDR3 DNA reads TGTGCCAGTAGTATCCGAGGAGGGAATGAAAAACTGTTTTTT.

The chain joins TRBV6-5 to TRBJ2-7; 7 bases are a match to TRBD2. Losses at the gene ends were 3 bases for V and 7 bases for J; bases not matched to a gene: 15. The CDR3 sequence is 16 residues long. The germline CDR1 and CDR2 sequences are MNHEY and SVGAGI. The CDR3 is CASSYRGTIRPPEQYF. CDR3 nucleotide sequence: TGTGCCAGCAGTTATCGGGGGACTATCCGACCCCCTGAGCAGTACTTC.

The chain uses TRBV28 and TRBJ1-2, with D unclear. The germline V gene has CDR1 MDHEN and CDR2 SYDVKM. This CDR3 has 11 amino acids. Trimming took off 4 bases at V and 8 bases at J, with 8 bases between the two ends. The CDR3 sequence is CASSSGVGYTF. Here the CDR3 DNA reads TGTGCCAGCAGTTCCGGTGTAGGCTACACCTTC.

The genes are TRBV5-1 and TRBJ2-3; TRBD1 matches at 10 bases. CDR3 length: 15 amino acids. The V and J ends lost 4 bases and 1 base, in that order; junction bases with no gene match: 3. CDR1 and CDR2 (germline): SGHRS, YFSETQ. The CDR3 spells CASSGGTGGTDTQYF. The CDR3 nucleotides read TGCGCCAGCAGCGGGGGGACAGGGGGCACAGATACGCAGTATTTT. Drawing the rest from reference TRBV5-1 and TRBJ2-3, the complete variable domain is KAGVTQTPRYLIKTRGQQVTLSCSPISGHRSVSWYQQTPGQGLQFLFEYFSETQRNKGNFPGRFSGRQFSNSRSEMNVSTLELGDSALYLCASSGGTGGTDTQYFGPGTRLTVL.

This clone has ten or more counts. This CDR3 is CAISESAQGELFF. In DNA form, the CDR3 reads TGTGCCATCAGTGAGTCGGCTCAAGGGGAGCTGTTTTTT. V and J are TRBV10-3 and TRBJ2-2, with D uncertain. The CDR3 totals 13 residues. CDR1 is ENHRY and CDR2 is SYGVKD in the germline V gene. Trimming took 0 bases from V and 8 from J, leaving 7 bases between them.

On this clone: At one end, the junction sequence differs from germline, possibly due to a read error. DNA of the CDR3: TGTGCCAGCAGTCCCGGGGGGCCCTCGACCCATTACTTC. Its translation: CASSPGGPSTHYF. The gene calls are TRBV11-1 and TRBJ2-5; a possible D gene is TRBD2 (7 bases). CDR1 is SGHAT, CDR2 FQDESV, per germline (reference sequence). The CDR3 is made up of 13 amino acids. The full variable domain, its missing parts supplied by reference TRBV11-1 and TRBJ2-5, is EAEVAQSPRYKITEKSQAVAFWCDPISGHATLYWYRQILGQGPELLVQFQDESVVDDSQLPKDRFSAERLKGVDSTLKIQPAELGDSAMYLCASSPGGPSTHYFGPGTRLLVL.

The V gene is TRBV7-8, the J gene TRBJ1-5; D unclear. Germline-derived CDR1 and CDR2 are SGHVS and FQNEAQ. V lost 2 bases, J lost 0 bases, and 11 bases lay in between. The CDR3 has 16 residues. The CDR3 DNA follows: TGTGCCAGCAGCTTAACCACAGTCGGTAGCAATCAGCCCCAGCATTTT. Its translation is CASSLTTVGSNQPQHF.

This chain uses TRBV10-3 with TRBJ2-7; 8 bases fit TRBD2. The length of the CDR3 is 16 residues. The V gene end was trimmed by 4 bases and the J gene end by 0 bases; junction bases not matched to a gene: 8. Germline V gene lookup returns CDR1 ENHRY and CDR2 SYGVKD. Written as DNA, the CDR3 is TGTGCCATCAGTGGGATGACGGGGGGGAGCTCCTACGAGCAGTACTTC. It encodes CAISGMTGGSSYEQYF.

The chain couples TRBV11-3 to TRBJ2-7, with TRBD1 matching over 9 bases. This CDR3 region has 16 residues. V trimming: 5 bases; J trimming: 3 bases; junction bases outside the gene matches: 11. From germline, CDR1 is SGHNT and CDR2 YENEEA. The CDR3 region has the DNA TGTGCCAGCAGCATTCATTCCGGGACAGGGAACTACGAGCAGTACTTC. Amino acids: CASSIHSGTGNYEQYF. Using reference TRBV11-3 and TRBJ2-7 for the parts outside the CDR3, the full variable domain is EAGVVQSPRYKIIEKKQPVAFWCNPISGHNTLYWYLQNLGQGPELLIRYENEEAVDDSQLPKDRFSAERLKGVDSTLKIQPAELGDSAVYLCASSIHSGTGNYEQYFGPGTRLTVT.

CDR3 region: CASGGTGEQYF. The CDR3 nucleotides are TGTGCCAGCGGGGGGACCGGGGAGCAGTACTTC. The chain is built from TRBV11-2 and TRBJ2-7; TRBD2 might be the D (6 bases). The V and J ends lost 8 bases and 7 bases respectively, with 12 bases between them. Germline V gives CDR1 SGHAT, CDR2 FQNNGV. The CDR3 is made up of 11 amino acids.

The chain is built from TRBV18 and TRBJ1-1; a possible D gene is TRBD1 (5 bases). The germline gives CDR1 KGHSH, CDR2 LQKENI. The CDR3 totals 16 residues. Trimming pared 3 bases from V and 1 base from J, leaving 15 bases between. CDR3 amino acids: CASSPQRGTGNTEAFF. The CDR3 DNA reads TGTGCCAGCTCACCTCAAAGAGGTACAGGGAACACTGAAGCTTTCTTT.

The V call is TRBV28, the J call TRBJ2-7, with 9 bases fitting TRBD1. CDR3 size: 15 residues. V shed 4 bases, J shed 2 bases, and the junction held 6 bases outside the gene matches. Germline-derived CDR1 and CDR2 are MDHEN and SYDVKM. CDR3 DNA sequence: TGTGCCAGCAGTTCCCCGGGACAGGGAACCTACGAGCAGTACTTC. This encodes CASSSPGQGTYEQYF.

The chain uses TRBV2 and TRBJ2-7; D possibly corresponds to TRBD2 (6 bases). Germline values: CDR1 SNHLY, CDR2 FYNNEI. Trimming took 11 bases from V and 1 from J, leaving 15 bases between them. This CDR3 has 13 residues. In DNA, the CDR3 is TGTGCCGTGCGGACCCGGGGGTCCTACGAGCAGTACTTC. It encodes CAVRTRGSYEQYF.

The chain has TRBV7-2 and TRBJ2-7; D may be TRBD1 (6 bases). This CDR3 is built from 14 residues. CDR1 is SGHTA and CDR2 is FQGNSA in the germline V gene. Trimming left V 5 bases short and J 0 bases short, with 11 bases between. The CDR3 DNA sequence: TGTGCCAGCAGCAAGACAGGATTCTCCTACGAGCAGTACTTC. Its protein product is CASSKTGFSYEQYF.

The V call is TRBV5-1, the J call TRBJ2-5, with a weak D call TRBD1 (5 bases). Germline CDR1 reads SGHRS; CDR2 reads YFSETQ. Trimming left V 1 base short and J 1 base short, with 8 bases between. The CDR3 covers 14 residues. The CDR3 nucleotides read TGCGCCAGCAGCTTGTTTACAGGCCAAGAGACCCAGTACTTC. It encodes CASSLFTGQETQYF.

The chain carries TRBV10-3 and TRBJ2-7; D is unresolved. CDR1 and CDR2 from the germline V gene are ENHRY and SYGVKD. Trimming left V 0 bases short and J 3 bases short, with 21 bases between. The CDR3 covers 18 residues. The CDR3 DNA reads TGTGCCATCAGTGAGTCTCTTAAGGTCGTGGCGGTCGACTACGAGCAGTACTTC. Translation gives CAISESLKVVAVDYEQYF.

The rearrangement links TRBV5-5 to TRBJ2-7; D remains ambiguous. Germline CDR1 is SGHKS and CDR2 is YYEKEE (reference sequence). The CDR3 extends over 16 amino acids. The ends were cut back, 1 base at V and 4 bases at J, with 18 bases in the middle. The CDR3 DNA sequence: TGTGCCAGCAGCTTGTCGGCAGGAAGAAGCCAATACGAGCAGTACTTC. This sequence encodes CASSLSAGRSQYEQYF.

This clone has only one observation. This chain joins TRBV27 and TRBJ2-7; D is undetermined. CDR3 size: 13 residues. Trimming took off 7 bases at V and 0 bases at J, with 10 bases between the two ends. The germline gives CDR1 MNHEY, CDR2 SMNVEV (reference sequence). The DNA of the CDR3 is TGTGCCAGCAAAAGGCAGGACTCCTACGAGCAGTACTTC. Its protein is CASKRQDSYEQYF.